This T cell receptor beta chain was documented in a study of shared clonotypes between healthy human individuals. About the research overall: CD4 naive and CD4 memory each took three plates per donor, while CD8 naive took two and CD8 memory one. Points from the study as a whole: Clonotypes shared by all four donors outscored non-shared clonotypes in generation probability.

About this clone: The target antigen is unknown.

The authors distributed each subset's genomic DNA evenly over several immunoSEQ plates. Sequencing was performed with immunoSEQ multiplex PCR; in TCRdb, only in-frame clones are kept and a portion is missing. This table holds about 580,000 clones, more than 95% found once. As defined, naive CD8 cells were CD45RO-negative and positively selected for CCR7, with terminally differentiated effector memory CD45RA+ cells excluded. Each donor was a Caucasian adult residing in Nashville, Tennessee. The V gene end was trimmed by 5 bases and the J gene end by 6 bases; junction bases not matched to a gene: 11. CDR1 SEHNR and CDR2 FQNEAQ come from the germline V gene (reference sequence). The CDR3 totals 17 residues.

The sample comprised naive CD8+ T cells sorted from blood. The chain combines TRBV7-9 with TRBJ2-1; 12 bases are shared with TRBD2. The clonotype originates from a man aged 25 to 40 in good health. CDR3 DNA sequence: TGTGCCAGCAGCCCCTACAGGCTAGCGGGAGGGCCCAATGAGCAGTTCTTC. Amino acid sequence: CASSPYRLAGGPNEQFF.